This T cell receptor beta chain was recorded in a study of monozygotic twins with inflammatory bowel disease. One entry per CDR3 protein, without DNA, is what TCRdb gives after re-calling the 5' RACE reads. This sample's clone table lists approximately 390,000 distinct CDR3 sequences. CDR3 size: 15 residues. The rearrangement uses TRBV21-1 and TRBJ1-4; without DNA, the TCRdb call of TRBD1 cannot be checked. TRBV21-1 is listed as a pseudogene. This TCR derives from a human donor with ulcerative colitis or Crohn's disease, or a healthy co-twin of an affected twin (not recorded which). The sequenced sample was blood. The CDR3 loop reads CASSNPQGLYEKLFF.